This is a list of T cell receptor beta chains from one sample in a study of blood T cell repertoires in COVID-19. Profiled with immunoSEQ multiplex PCR; TCRdb holds only in-frame clones, not every one. Of under 500,000 clones listed, 80% to 90% are singletons. The sequenced material came from PBMCs or T cells enriched from blood (not recorded which). These receptors were taken from a young man who had recovered from COVID-19. The CDR3 runs from the conserved cysteine through the conserved F or W. D genes are given only for firm matches. Clone size is stated in some rows and not others, as once, few, many or a class when expanded.

V	D	J	size	DNA	CDR3
TRBV10-3	.	TRBJ2-7	.	TGTGCCATCAGTGTTCAGGGCTCCCACGAGCAGTACTTC	CAISVQGSHEQYF
TRBV1	.	TRBJ2-1	once	TGCACCAGCAGCCCCCACGAGACTAGCGGGAGCTACAATGAGCAGTTCTTC	CTSSPHETSGSYNEQFF
TRBV19	TRBD1	TRBJ1-2	.	TGTGCCAGTAGTAAGGGACAGAACTATGGCTACACCTTC	CASSKGQNYGYTF
TRBV15	.	TRBJ1-1	.	TGTGCCACCAGCAGAGGTGTAGAAGTGAACACTGAAGCTTTCTTT	CATSRGVEVNTEAFF
TRBV19	.	TRBJ1-5	.	TGTGCCAGTAGCCCCCCGGGCAATCAGCCCCAGCATTTT	CASSPPGNQPQHF
TRBV5-1	.	TRBJ1-1	.	TGCGCCAGCAGCGAGGTCCCGAGGATGAACACTGAAGCTTTCTTT	CASSEVPRMNTEAFF
TRBV18	TRBD2	TRBJ2-3	.	TGTGCCAGCTCACCCACCGATGGGGGGGCAGATACGCAGTATTTT	CASSPTDGGADTQYF
TRBV29-1	.	TRBJ2-6	.	TGCAGCGTTGATACTCTACCCGGGGCCAACGTCCTGACTTTC	CSVDTLPGANVLTF
TRBV10-3	.	TRBJ2-5	.	TGTGCCATCAGTGAGTCGTTATGGACAGAAGAGACCCAGTACTTC	CAISESLWTEETQYF
TRBV7-9	TRBD1	TRBJ2-5	.	TGTGCCAGCAGCTGGGGACAGGATGGGACCCAGTACTTC	CASSWGQDGTQYF
TRBV20-1	.	TRBJ1-1	.	TGCAGTGCTAGAGATGGGAGGGCAGCTTTCTTT	CSARDGRAAFF
TRBV10-3	TRBD1	TRBJ2-2	.	TGTGCCATCAGTGAAACAGGGGGCTTTTCCGGGGAGCTGTTTTTT	CAISETGGFSGELFF
TRBV6-5	TRBD2	TRBJ2-1	once	TGTGCCAGCACCGAAGAGGTAGCGGGATACAATGAGCAGTTCTTC	CASTEEVAGYNEQFF
TRBV19	.	TRBJ1-2	.	TGTGCCAGTAGTATTAGAGGACAGCGCCATGGCTACACCTTC	CASSIRGQRHGYTF
TRBV9	TRBD1	TRBJ1-6	.	TGTGCCAGCAGCGTCGGGACAGGGGGGGGAGGTTCACCCCTCCACTTT	CASSVGTGGGGSPLHF
TRBV28	TRBD1	TRBJ1-1	.	TGTGCCAGCAGTGCTGGGGGGCAGGGGGCTGTTGAAGCTTTCTTT	CASSAGGQGAVEAFF
TRBV5-6	TRBD2	TRBJ2-5	once	TGTGCCAGCAGCTTGGCGATTAGTAGCGGGAGCCAAGAGACCCAGTACTTC	CASSLAISSGSQETQYF
TRBV10-3	.	TRBJ2-1	.	TGTGCCATCAACTCTAGTCCTGGAGTGGGTTGGCAGTTCTTC	CAINSSPGVGWQFF
TRBV4-1	.	TRBJ1-2	.	TGCGCCAGCAGCCAAGAACGCGGGGGTGGCTATGGCTACACCTTC	CASSQERGGGYGYTF
TRBV5-1	TRBD1	TRBJ1-2	.	TGCGCCAGCAGCATAACCGGGACAGGGGCTGATGGCTACACCTTC	CASSITGTGADGYTF
TRBV5-1	.	TRBJ2-3	.	TGCGCCAGCAGCTCTGAGTATACGCAGTATTTT	CASSSEYTQYF
TRBV28	.	TRBJ1-5	.	TGTGCCAGCGGAGGGGCGTTTAGCAATCAGCCCCAGCATTTT	CASGGAFSNQPQHF
TRBV2	.	TRBJ1-5	.	TGTGCCAGCAGACCCGGACAGAACAATCAGCCCCAGCATTTT	CASRPGQNNQPQHF
TRBV5-1	.	TRBJ2-6	.	TGCGCCAGCAGCTTGTGGGGCTCGCAGGGATCCGGGGCCAACGTCCTGACTTTC	CASSLWGSQGSGANVLTF
TRBV7-2	.	TRBJ2-1	.	TGTGCCAGCACCTCTTCTGGGGGGAATGAGCAGTTCTTC	CASTSSGGNEQFF
TRBV7-9	.	TRBJ1-3	.	TGTGCCAGCAGCCGAGTGGCGGTTGGAAACACCATATATTTT	CASSRVAVGNTIYF
TRBV3-1/TRBV3-2	.	TRBJ2-3	once	TGTGCCAGCAGCCAAATCGCAGATACGCAGTATTTT	CASSQIADTQYF
TRBV18	.	TRBJ2-2	.	TGTGCCAGCTCACCACTCTCGGTGACCGGGGAGCTGTTTTTT	CASSPLSVTGELFF
TRBV5-1	TRBD1	TRBJ1-2	.	TGCGCCAGCAGCCCGCCGGGACAGGGAATGCGTGGCTACACCTTC	CASSPPGQGMRGYTF
TRBV28	TRBD1	TRBJ1-1	few	TGTGCCGGGTCGACAGGGGGCGCGATGAACACTGAAGCTTTCTTT	CAGSTGGAMNTEAFF
TRBV28	TRBD1	TRBJ2-6	once	TGTGCCAGCAAGGACAGGCCCTCTTCTGGGGCCAACGTCCTGACTTTC	CASKDRPSSGANVLTF
TRBV30	.	TRBJ2-7	.	TGTGCCTGGAAGTGGTTCCAGGGTGCGAACTACGAGCAGTACTTC	CAWKWFQGANYEQYF
TRBV28	.	TRBJ1-2	once	TGTGCCAGCAGTTATCTCTATGGCTACACCTTC	CASSYLYGYTF
TRBV6-5	.	TRBJ1-5	.	TGTGCCAGCAGTTTGGGGAGAAGCAATCAGCCCCAGCATTTT	CASSLGRSNQPQHF
TRBV5-4	.	TRBJ1-1	.	TGTGCCAGCACCACTCAGGGGATCCCTGAAGCTTTCTTT	CASTTQGIPEAFF
TRBV27	.	TRBJ2-2	once	TGTGCCAGCAGTTTATCCTACTATAGGACCGGGGAGCTGTTTTTT	CASSLSYYRTGELFF
TRBV14	TRBD2	TRBJ2-1	.	TGTGCCACCACGGAGCGGGAGTCCGCTTACAATGAGCAGTTCTTC	CATTERESAYNEQFF
TRBV6-7	TRBD1	TRBJ2-7	.	TGTGCCAGCAGTTCCCACAACTTCGACAGGGGTAACGAGCAGTACTTC	CASSSHNFDRGNEQYF
TRBV5-4	.	TRBJ2-7	.	TGTGCCAGCAGCCCCGTCCACACCCCCTACGAGCAGTACTTC	CASSPVHTPYEQYF
TRBV21-1	.	TRBJ1-1	.	TGTGCCAGCAGTACAGGGGGGGGTGGATCCATGAACACTGAAGCTTTCTTT	CASSTGGGGSMNTEAFF